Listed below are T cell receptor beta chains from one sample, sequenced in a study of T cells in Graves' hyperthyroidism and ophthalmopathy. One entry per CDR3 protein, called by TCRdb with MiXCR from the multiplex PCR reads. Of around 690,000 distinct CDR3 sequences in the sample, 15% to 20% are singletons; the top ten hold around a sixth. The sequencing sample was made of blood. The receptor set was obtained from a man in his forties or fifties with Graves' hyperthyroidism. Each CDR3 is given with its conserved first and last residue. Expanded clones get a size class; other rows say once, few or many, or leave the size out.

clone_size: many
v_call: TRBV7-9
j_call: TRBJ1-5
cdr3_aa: CASSLGSQPQHF

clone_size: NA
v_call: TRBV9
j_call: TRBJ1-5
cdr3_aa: CASNPGGGFGQPQHF

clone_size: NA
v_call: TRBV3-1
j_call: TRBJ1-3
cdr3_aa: CASSPPSGNTIYF

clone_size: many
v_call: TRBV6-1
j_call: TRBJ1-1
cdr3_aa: CASRRTGANTEAFF

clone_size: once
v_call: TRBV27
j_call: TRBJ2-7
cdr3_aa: CASRPGTVSYEQYF

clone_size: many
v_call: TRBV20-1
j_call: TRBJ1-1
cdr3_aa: CSALKGLNTEAFF

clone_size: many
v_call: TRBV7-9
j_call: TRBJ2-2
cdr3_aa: CASSSPGRRTGELFF

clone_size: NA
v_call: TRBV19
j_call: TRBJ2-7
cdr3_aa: CASSFRGQGREQYF

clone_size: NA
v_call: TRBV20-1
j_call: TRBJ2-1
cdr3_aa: CSARVPRYNEQFF

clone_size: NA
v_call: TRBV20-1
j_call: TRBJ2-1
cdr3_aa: CSARLQRTSGNYNEQFF

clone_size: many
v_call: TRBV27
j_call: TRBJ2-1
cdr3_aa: CASSLRQGNEQFF

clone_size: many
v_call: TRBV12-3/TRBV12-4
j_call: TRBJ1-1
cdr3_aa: CASSFHTEAFF

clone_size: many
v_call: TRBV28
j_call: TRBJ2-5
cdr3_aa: CASSWAGGYQETQYF

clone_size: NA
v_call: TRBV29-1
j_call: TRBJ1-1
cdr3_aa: CSGGGRDTEAFF

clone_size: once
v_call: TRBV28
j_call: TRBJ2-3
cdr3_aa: CARSSPRVPDTQYF

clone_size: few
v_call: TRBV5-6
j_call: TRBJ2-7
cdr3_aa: CASMLESSYEQYF

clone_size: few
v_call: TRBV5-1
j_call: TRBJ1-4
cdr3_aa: CASSGRERGNEKLFF

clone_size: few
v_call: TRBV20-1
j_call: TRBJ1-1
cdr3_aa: CSASNSGSNTEAFF

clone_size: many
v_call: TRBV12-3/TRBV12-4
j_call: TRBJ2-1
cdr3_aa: CASSSGTSGRANEQFF

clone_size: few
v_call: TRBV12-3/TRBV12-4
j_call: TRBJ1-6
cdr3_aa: CASTQGQNNSPLHF

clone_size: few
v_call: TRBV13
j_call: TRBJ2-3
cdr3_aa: CASSPRAADGTDTQYF

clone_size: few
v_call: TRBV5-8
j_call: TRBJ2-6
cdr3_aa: CASSHTDPGANVLTF

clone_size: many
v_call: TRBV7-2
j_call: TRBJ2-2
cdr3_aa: CASSFIVGTGELFF

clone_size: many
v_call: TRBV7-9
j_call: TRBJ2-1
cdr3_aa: CASSAGTGELNEQFF

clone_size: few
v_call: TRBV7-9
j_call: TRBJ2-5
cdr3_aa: CASSLLDSGRETQYF